The clone carrying this T cell receptor (beta chain) has a handful of counts. Antigen specificity is unknown. In the authors' workflow: There were a median of approximately 88,000 TCRs per sample, with a range from roughly 23,224 to 690,600. TCRdb analysed the RACE reads with MiXCR anew, one entry per CDR3 protein. None of the V and J calls come from the authors' own analysis; TCRdb made them. The table has 120,000 to 150,000 distinct CDR3 sequences, roughly 10% seen once; the top ten hold around 1.4%. Indicated time point: patch test 2, 6 weeks after DPC sensitization. Documented treatment: therapeutic diphenylcyclopropenone sensitization with weekly scalp DPC. This CDR3 has 13 amino acids. Germline V gene lookup returns CDR1 MDHEN and CDR2 SYDVKM. V was pared by 3 bases and J by 7 bases, with 11 bases between. This record belongs to a study of human T cells and chemical hapten exposure. Study in general: Diphenylcyclopropenone doses were given weekly to the scalps of patients across the roughly 22-week study.

The study, taken as a whole, reports: While controls formed fewer of them, expanded TCRs formed significantly more large CDR3 similarity clusters.

Here the sequenced sample was whole blood, taken in connection with sensitization to the hapten diphenylcyclopropenone (DPC). This TCR came from a woman aged 45 to 65 with alopecia areata. Some clones in this sample may be carry-over from other donors' samples. The gene calls are TRBV28 and TRBJ2-3; D is undetermined. In nucleotides, the CDR3 is TGTGCCAGCAGTTTTCCCACAGCGTATACGCAGTATTTT. Its protein is CASSFPTAYTQYF. The whole variable domain, filled in from reference TRBV28 and TRBJ2-3, reads DVKVTQSSRYLVKRTGEKVFLECVQDMDHENMFWYRQDPGLGLRLIYFSYDVKMKEKGDIPEGYSVSREKKERFSLILESASTNQTSMYLCASSFPTAYTQYFGPGTRLTVL.